Below, one T cell receptor (beta chain) is given with its context. Its antigen is undetermined. TCRdb recomputed calls from the 5' RACE reads with MiXCR, one row per CDR3 protein. The table includes some 840,000 distinct CDR3 sequences, about 11% detected once. CDR1 is DFQATT and CDR2 is SNEGSKA in the germline V gene (reference sequence). CDR3 length equals 14 residues. The ends were cut back, 6 bases at V and 1 base at J, with 15 bases in the middle. This sample is drawn from a study of CD8 T cells in ankylosing spondylitis. Regarding the study as a whole: A motif in TCR beta, a set of under ten highly homologous variants, appeared characteristic of ankylosing spondylitis blood. According to the report, clones linked to the disease were significantly enriched in matched synovial fluid samples taken from ankylosing spondylitis patients.

V usage is TRBV20-1 and J usage is TRBJ2-5; possibly TRBD1 or TRBD2 for D (5 bases each). The receptor was derived from a male donor with ankylosing spondylitis. Sequenced sample: blood, either unsorted or a sorted T cell fraction (not recorded which). The CDR3 nucleotides read TGCAGTGCCCGAGGGGCGAGGGGCCAAGAGACCCAGTACTTC. Residues: CSARGARGQETQYF.